Included here is one T cell receptor (beta chain) sequence, with context. The antigen is not known. The entry originates in a study of CD8 T cells in ankylosing spondylitis. TCRdb reprocessed the 5' RACE reads with MiXCR, giving one entry per CDR3 protein. In the table there are 750,000 to 850,000 distinct CDR3 sequences, roughly 10% of which are singletons. Notes on the study in general: Made up of eight or nine highly homologous variants, a TCR beta motif appeared characteristic of ankylosing spondylitis blood.

Trimming took 7 bases from V and 2 from J; bases not matched to a gene: 7. This CDR3 region has 15 residues. Germline CDR1 reads KGHSH; CDR2 reads LQKENI. Sequencing used blood, either unsorted or a sorted T cell fraction (not recorded which). The genes are TRBV18 and TRBJ2-5; 10 bases are shared with TRBD1. This sequence originates from a male donor with ankylosing spondylitis. CDR3 in amino acids: CASFTGTGEQETQYF. The CDR3 coding sequence is TGTGCCAGCTTCACCGGGACAGGGGAGCAAGAGACCCAGTACTTC.